What follows describes a single T cell receptor (beta chain). These data are taken from a study of blood T cell repertoires in COVID-19. Study-wide context: The United States, Italy and Spain were the sources of the acute and convalescent COVID-19 samples. T cells, B-cell-depleted T cells, or PBMCs supplied cDNA or gDNA.

In germline, CDR1 is SGHRS, CDR2 YFSETQ. Losses at the gene ends were 7 bases for V and 6 bases for J; bases not matched to a gene: 7. CDR3 length: 14 residues. Methods used by the authors: Amplification of reference gene primers provided the estimated nucleated cell counts. Here immunoSEQ multiplex PCR was the method, and the copy in TCRdb shows in-frame clones only, minus some. V and J calls and clone size are copied from that table; D and trimming were computed from the DNA. This repertoire shows over 100,000 clones, about 82% found once; its top ten account for more than 15%. The source is a man between 60 and 75 years old with active or convalescent COVID-19. The specimen sequenced was peripheral blood. This chain uses TRBV5-1 with TRBJ2-7; 13 positions match TRBD2. The CDR3 reads CASGLLAGGVEQYF. The CDR3, as DNA: TGCGCCAGCGGCCTACTAGCGGGAGGGGTCGAGCAGTACTTC. The full variable domain, in which reference TRBV5-1 and TRBJ2-7 provide the parts outside the CDR3, is KAGVTQTPRYLIKTRGQQVTLSCSPISGHRSVSWYQQTPGQGLQFLFEYFSETQRNKGNFPGRFSGRQFSNSRSEMNVSTLELGDSALYLCASGLLAGGVEQYFGPGTRLTVT.